This T cell receptor (beta chain) comes out of a study of PD-1 blockade in classical Hodgkin lymphoma. The time point was: cycle 4 day 1 (C4D1), after five to seven weeks of nivolumab. After autologous stem cell transplantation all patients relapsed, and prior brentuximab vedotin exposure differed between cohorts. The assay was immunoSEQ multiplex PCR, and TCRdb's table has in-frame clones only and misses some. The sample consists of around 24,000 clones, roughly 77% of them appearing once. Between the trimmed V and J ends, which lost 0 bases and 1 base, there was a span of 4 bases. There are 14 residues in the CDR3. Germline V lookup: CDR1 SGHAT, CDR2 FQDESV (reference sequence).

This clonotype originated in a human donor with classical Hodgkin lymphoma. The rearrangement uses TRBV11-1 and TRBJ2-4; D is unresolved. Sequencing used peripheral blood mononuclear cells (PBMCs), obtained before the fourth cycle of nivolumab. As DNA, the CDR3 is TGTGCCAGCAGCTTAGCGCGGGCCAAAAACATTCAGTACTTC. Translation gives CASSLARAKNIQYF.